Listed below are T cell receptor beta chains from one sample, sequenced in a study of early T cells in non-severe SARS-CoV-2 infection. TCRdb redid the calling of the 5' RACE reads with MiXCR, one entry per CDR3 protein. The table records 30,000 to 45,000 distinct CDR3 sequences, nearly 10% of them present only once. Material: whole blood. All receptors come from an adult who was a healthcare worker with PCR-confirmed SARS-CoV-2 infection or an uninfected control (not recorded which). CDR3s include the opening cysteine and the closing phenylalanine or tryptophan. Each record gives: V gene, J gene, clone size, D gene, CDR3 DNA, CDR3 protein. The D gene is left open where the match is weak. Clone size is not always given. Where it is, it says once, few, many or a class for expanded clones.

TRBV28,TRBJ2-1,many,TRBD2,TGTGCCAGCAGTTCAGTAGCGGGGGGGTGGAATGAGCAGTTCTTC,CASSSVAGGWNEQFF
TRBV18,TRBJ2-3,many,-,TGTGCCAGCTCACCAACTAGCACAGATACGCAGTATTTT,CASSPTSTDTQYF
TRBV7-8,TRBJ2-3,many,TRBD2,TGTGCCAGCAGCTCAACAGCGGGGGGGCAGTATTTT,CASSSTAGGQYF
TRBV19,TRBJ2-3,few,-,TGTGCCAGTAGGGGGCTAGAGGTGATCGCAGATACGCAGTATTTT,CASRGLEVIADTQYF
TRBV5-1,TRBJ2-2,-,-,TGCGCCAGCAGCTTGGGTGACTTGAACACCGGGGAGCTGTTTTTT,CASSLGDLNTGELFF
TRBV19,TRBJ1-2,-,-,TGTGCCAGTACCCGCAGAACCCAGATCTATGGCTACACCTTC,CASTRRTQIYGYTF
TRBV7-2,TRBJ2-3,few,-,TGTGCCAGCAGCTTGAGTAATACGCAGTATTTT,CASSLSNTQYF
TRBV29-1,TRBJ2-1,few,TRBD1,TGCAGCGCCCCGGGGCAGGGGGCCGGGGTAGGCTCCTACAATGAGCAGTTCTTC,CSAPGQGAGVGSYNEQFF
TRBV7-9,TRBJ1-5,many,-,TGTGCCAGCAGCTCGGAAATAGGACAGCCCCAGCATTTT,CASSSEIGQPQHF
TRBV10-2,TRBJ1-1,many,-,TGCGCCAGCAGTGATCTTTCTCGCGTGGCGAACACTGAAGCTTTCTTT,CASSDLSRVANTEAFF
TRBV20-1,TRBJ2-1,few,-,TGCAGTGCGCCCCCAGGGGGGCAGGATGAGCAGTTCTTC,CSAPPGGQDEQFF
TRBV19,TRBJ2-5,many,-,TGTGCCAGTAGTATATCGGCGGGCGGTCAAGAGACCCAGTACTTC,CASSISAGGQETQYF
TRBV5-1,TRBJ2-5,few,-,TGCGCCAGCAGCCCTAGCGCGACAGATCAAGAGACCCAGTACTTC,CASSPSATDQETQYF
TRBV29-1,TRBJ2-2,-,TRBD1,TGCAGCGTTGGTCAGGGGGCCGGGGAGCTGTTTTTT,CSVGQGAGELFF
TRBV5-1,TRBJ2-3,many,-,TGCGCCAGCAGCCCCATAGGACTGAACACAGATACGCAGTATTTT,CASSPIGLNTDTQYF
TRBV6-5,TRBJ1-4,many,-,TGTGCCAGCAGGCCGAGCCCTGCAACTAATGAAAAACTGTTTTTT,CASRPSPATNEKLFF
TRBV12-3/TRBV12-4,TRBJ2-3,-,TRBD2,TGTGCCAGCAGTCTTCGAGCGGGGGGCAGCACAGATACGCAGTATTTT,CASSLRAGGSTDTQYF
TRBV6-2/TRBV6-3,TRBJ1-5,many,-,TGTGCCAGCAGTTACAGGATCCACAGTAGCAATCAGCCCCAGCATTTT,CASSYRIHSSNQPQHF
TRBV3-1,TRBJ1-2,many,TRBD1,TGTGCCAGCAGCCAAGGGCAGGGGGACTATGGCTACACCTTC,CASSQGQGDYGYTF
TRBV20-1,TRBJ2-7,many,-,TGCAGTGCTAGAGATGCTCGAGGGTCTGGGGCCTACGAGCAGTACTTC,CSARDARGSGAYEQYF
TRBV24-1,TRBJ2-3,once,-,TGTGCCGTAAAGGGGGGCCTTAGCACAGATACGCAGTATTTT,CAVKGGLSTDTQYF
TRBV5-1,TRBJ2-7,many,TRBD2,TGCGCCAGCAGCCGCGACACTAGCGGTTCCTACGAGCAGTACTTC,CASSRDTSGSYEQYF
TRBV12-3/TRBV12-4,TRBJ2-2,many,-,TGTGCCAGCAGTTTCGTAGAGGCCGGGGAGCTGTTTTTT,CASSFVEAGELFF
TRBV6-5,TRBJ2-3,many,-,TGTGCCAGCGGACGACGGGGCGCGGAGGCAGATACGCAGTATTTT,CASGRRGAEADTQYF
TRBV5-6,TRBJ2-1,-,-,TGTGCCAGCAGCTTGGGGTCTGAGCAGTTCTTC,CASSLGSEQFF
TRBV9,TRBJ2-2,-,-,TGTGCCAGCAGCGTAGAAGCCGGGGAGCTGTTTTTT,CASSVEAGELFF
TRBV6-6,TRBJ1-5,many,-,TGTGCCAGCAGTTCCCACACCGGGGGTCAGCCCCAGCATTTT,CASSSHTGGQPQHF
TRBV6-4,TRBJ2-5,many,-,TGTGCCAGCAGTGATCCAACCCTACACACTACTAACCAAGAGACCCAGTACTTC,CASSDPTLHTTNQETQYF
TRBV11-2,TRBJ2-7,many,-,TGTGCCAGCAGCCCTCATACATACGAGCAGTACTTC,CASSPHTYEQYF
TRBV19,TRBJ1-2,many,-,TGTGCCAGTAGTAGACCGGAGGGCTATGGCTACACCTTC,CASSRPEGYGYTF
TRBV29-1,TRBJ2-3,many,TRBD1,TGCAGCGTGGCAGGGGGCCGCACAGATACGCAGTATTTT,CSVAGGRTDTQYF
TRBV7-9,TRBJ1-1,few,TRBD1,TGTGCCAGCAGCCCCCTGGGACAGCTGAACACTGAAGCTTTCTTT,CASSPLGQLNTEAFF
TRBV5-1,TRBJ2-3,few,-,TGCGCCAGCAGCCCAGAAGGCGGATTAGGCCCAGATACGCAGTATTTT,CASSPEGGLGPDTQYF
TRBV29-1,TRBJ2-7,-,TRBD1,TGCAGCGTTGAGGAGACAGGGGGCACCTACGAGCAGTACTTC,CSVEETGGTYEQYF
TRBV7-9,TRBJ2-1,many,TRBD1,TGTGCCAGCAGCCCCTGGACAGGGGAGGCCTACAATGAGCAGTTCTTC,CASSPWTGEAYNEQFF
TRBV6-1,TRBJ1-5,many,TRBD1,TGTGCCAGCAGTGAATTAAGACAGGGGAATCAGCCCCAGCATTTT,CASSELRQGNQPQHF
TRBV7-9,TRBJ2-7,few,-,TGTGCCAGCAGCTTAATGAGCGCTGGAACCTACGAGCAGTACTTC,CASSLMSAGTYEQYF
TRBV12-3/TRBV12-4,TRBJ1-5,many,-,TGTGCCAGCAGTCCCAACAGGGAGATACAGCCCCAGCATTTT,CASSPNREIQPQHF
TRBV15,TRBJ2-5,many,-,TGTGCCACCAGCAGAGATAAGGGGCCAGAGACCCAGTACTTC,CATSRDKGPETQYF
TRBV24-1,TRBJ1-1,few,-,TGTGCCACCAGACAGGGTGTTGACACTGAAGCTTTCTTT,CATRQGVDTEAFF
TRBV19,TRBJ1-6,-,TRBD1,TGTGCCAGTAGTACGACAGGGGGGTCTTCTTCACCCCTCCACTTT,CASSTTGGSSSPLHF
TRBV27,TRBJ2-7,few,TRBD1,TGTGCCAGCAGTTCGACAGGGCACGAGCAGTACTTC,CASSSTGHEQYF
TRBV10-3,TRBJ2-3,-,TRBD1,TGTGCCATCAGTGAAACCGGACAGGGCGACTTCACAGATACGCAGTATTTT,CAISETGQGDFTDTQYF
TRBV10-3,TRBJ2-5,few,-,TGTGCCATCAGGCGGGACGGAGAAGAGACCCAGTACTTC,CAIRRDGEETQYF
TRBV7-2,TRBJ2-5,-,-,TGTGCCAGCAGCTTAGCACACCTTTCCCTCCGCACGCAGTACTTC,CASSLAHLSLRTQYF
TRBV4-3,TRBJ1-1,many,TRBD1,TGCGCCAGCAGCCACGGGGACAGATACACTGAAGCTTTCTTT,CASSHGDRYTEAFF
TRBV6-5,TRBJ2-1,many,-,TGTGCCAGCAGTTACTCGTCGACTAGGAGAGACAATGAGCAGTTCTTC,CASSYSSTRRDNEQFF
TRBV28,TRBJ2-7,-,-,TGTGCCAGCAGTTTTTCCCGGATCGACGAGCAGTACTTC,CASSFSRIDEQYF
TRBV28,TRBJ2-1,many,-,TGTGCCAGCAGGTTATACGGGGGGCAGGCGAATGAGCAGTTCTTC,CASRLYGGQANEQFF
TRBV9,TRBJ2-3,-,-,TGTGCCAGCAGCGCAATCGTAGGGACAGATACGCAGTATTTT,CASSAIVGTDTQYF
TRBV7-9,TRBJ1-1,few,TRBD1,TGTGCCAGCAGCTTAGGGACAGGGTCGGACACTGAAGCTTTCTTT,CASSLGTGSDTEAFF
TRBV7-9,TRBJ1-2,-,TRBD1,TGTGCCAGCAGCCCTCCTGTTAGGACAGGGGTTAACTATGGCTACACCTTC,CASSPPVRTGVNYGYTF
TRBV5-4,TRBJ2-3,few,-,TGTGCCAGCAGCTTGGGGGACTTTAGCACAGATACGCAGTATTTT,CASSLGDFSTDTQYF
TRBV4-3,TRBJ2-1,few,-,TGCGCCAGCAGCCAGGAACTCTCCTACAATGAGCAGTTCTTC,CASSQELSYNEQFF
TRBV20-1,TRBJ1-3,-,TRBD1,TGCAGTGCCTCACAGGGGAGAAACACCATATATTTT,CSASQGRNTIYF
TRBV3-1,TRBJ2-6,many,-,TGTGCCAGCAGCCAAGTTCCATCCGGGGCCAACGTCCTGACTTTC,CASSQVPSGANVLTF
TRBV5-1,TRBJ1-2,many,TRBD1,TGCGCCAGCAGCTTGGGGCCGACAGGGAACGGTGGCTACACCTTC,CASSLGPTGNGGYTF
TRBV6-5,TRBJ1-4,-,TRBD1,TGTGCCAGCAGTTACCGGGGACAGGGAGAAGAAAAACTGTTTTTT,CASSYRGQGEEKLFF
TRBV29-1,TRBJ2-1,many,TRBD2,TGCAGCCATAGCGGGGGGCGGAACGCGCAGTTCTTC,CSHSGGRNAQFF